Following are 2 T cell receptor beta chains from one sample sequenced in a study of blood T cell repertoires in COVID-19. Here immunoSEQ multiplex PCR was the method, and the copy in TCRdb shows in-frame clones only, minus some. This table holds 250,000 to 300,000 clones, roughly nine tenths found once. The sample comprised peripheral blood. The receptor set was obtained from a man in his forties or fifties with acute or convalescent COVID-19.

This clone was recorded once. The V call is TRBV20-1, the J call TRBJ2-1; D is undetermined. The CDR3 spans 11 residues. CDR1 is DFQATT, CDR2 SNEGSKA, per germline (reference sequence). V lost 4 bases, J lost 3 bases, and 4 bases lay in between. DNA of the CDR3: TGCAGTGCTACCCACTACAATGAGCAGTTCTTC. Its protein is CSATHYNEQFF.

This clone was found once. The chain joins TRBV7-8 to TRBJ2-1; D not resolved. The CDR3 has 13 residues. Deletions cut 3 bases from V and 10 bases from J, with 13 bases between. Per germline, CDR1 SGHVS and CDR2 FQNEAQ. CDR3 protein: CASSFSRFQEQFF. CDR3 bases: TGTGCCAGCAGCTTCTCGAGGTTCCAGGAGCAGTTCTTC.